The 22 T cell receptor beta chains below come from one sample, sequenced in a study of early T cells in non-severe SARS-CoV-2 infection. TCRdb re-analysed the 5' RACE reads in MiXCR, keeping a single row per CDR3 protein. This sample has 75,000 to 80,000 distinct CDR3 sequences, with about 11% found just once. The sample here was whole blood, taken at baseline. The receptors here all came from an adult who was a healthcare worker with PCR-confirmed SARS-CoV-2 infection or an uninfected control (not recorded which).

The V and J genes are TRBV10-3 and TRBJ2-1; the D is unclear. Germline V gene lookup returns CDR1 ENHRY and CDR2 SYGVKD. The V end was cut by 6 bases, the J end by 2 bases, with 11 bases between. The CDR3 is 14 residues long. CDR3 region: CAIRKDRAYNEQFF. The CDR3 nucleotides read TGTGCCATCAGGAAGGACCGAGCCTACAATGAGCAGTTCTTC.

This clonotype was seen a single time. DNA of the CDR3: TGTGCCAGCAGTCCCCTTCATGGCTCTGGAAACACCATATATTTT. Translated, it gives CASSPLHGSGNTIYF. V gene TRBV6-6 combines with J gene TRBJ1-3; D unresolved. This CDR3 is built from 15 residues. Germline-derived CDR1 and CDR2 are MNHNY and SVGAGI (reference sequence). V was clipped by 5 bases and J by 0 bases, with 11 bases between them.

This clonotype has a count of ten or more. The CDR3 DNA reads TGTGCCAGCAGCTTGTACGGGAACTCCTACGAGCAGTACTTC. This codes for CASSLYGNSYEQYF. The rearrangement uses TRBV5-6 and TRBJ2-7; D perhaps matches TRBD2 (5 bases). The CDR3 is 14 amino acids. Germline V gene data show CDR1 as SGHDT and CDR2 as YYEEEE. The V end was cut by 1 base, the J end by 0 bases, with 8 bases between.

V and J are TRBV28 and TRBJ1-4, with D unclear. This CDR3 is built from 14 residues. Germline assignment: CDR1 MDHEN and CDR2 SYDVKM. The germline V and J ends were trimmed by 3 bases and 10 bases, with 15 bases remaining between them. CDR3 coding DNA: TGTGCCAGCAGTTTTTCCGGGGTTTTCGGAAAACTGTTTTTT. Encoded protein: CASSFSGVFGKLFF.

This clonotype has only a few counts. CDR3 region: CASSASGGRRGYTF. The CDR3 DNA reads TGTGCCAGCAGTGCTTCGGGGGGACGGCGAGGCTACACCTTC. This rearrangement joins TRBV28 to TRBJ1-2; possible D gene TRBD1, 5 bases. Germline assignment: CDR1 MDHEN and CDR2 SYDVKM. Trimming removed 5 bases from V and 8 bases from J, with 18 bases in between. The CDR3 contains 14 residues.

This clonotype was found once. A junction end diverges from the germline sequence, so it may reflect a read error. The V gene is TRBV18, the J gene TRBJ2-3; 8 bases match TRBD1. There are 18 residues in the CDR3. Per the germline V gene, CDR1 is KGHSH and CDR2 is LQKENI. The CDR3 loop reads CVSSRQYGQGPSTDTQYF. The CDR3, as DNA: TGTGTCAGCTCACGACAATACGGACAGGGTCCGAGCACAGATACGCAGTATTTT.

This clonotype was recorded many times. The chain has TRBV7-2 and TRBJ2-1; 10 bases agree with TRBD2. This CDR3 is 19 amino acids long. CDR1 and CDR2 from the germline V gene are SGHTA and FQGNSA. Losses at the gene ends were 1 base for V and 0 bases for J; bases not matched to a gene: 9. CDR3 sequence reads: CASSLVPLAGSISYNEQFF. The CDR3, as DNA: TGTGCCAGCAGCTTAGTCCCACTAGCGGGGTCTATCTCCTACAATGAGCAGTTCTTC.

This clonotype appeared a few times. The chain couples TRBV2 to TRBJ2-4, with 11 nucleotides matching TRBD1. The V segment lost 8 bases and the J segment 15 bases; nucleotides outside the gene matches: 6. Germline-derived CDR1 and CDR2 are SNHLY and FYNNEI. The CDR3 has 11 amino acids. In DNA form, the CDR3 reads TGTGCCAGCGGGGGACAGGGGGTGTTGTACTTC. It yields the protein CASGGQGVLYF. The full variable domain, with the rest looked up from reference TRBV2 and TRBJ2-4, is EPEVTQTPSHQVTQMGQEVILRCVPISNHLYFYWYRQILGQKVEFLVSFYNNEISEKSEIFDDQFSVERPDGSNFTLKIRSTKLEDSAMYFCASGGQGVLYFGAGTRLSVL.

The V call is TRBV6-1, the J call TRBJ2-3; perhaps TRBD1 as D (6 bases). The CDR3 has 15 residues. The V end lost 6 bases, the J end lost 2 bases, and 15 bases lay between the germline ends. In germline, CDR1 is MNHNS, CDR2 SASEGT. CDR3: CASSFGGSSTDTQYF. The CDR3, as DNA: TGTGCCAGCAGCTTTGGGGGCTCATCCACAGATACGCAGTATTTT.

This clonotype was detected ten times or more. The rearrangement uses TRBV14 and TRBJ2-5, with D maybe TRBD1 (6 bases). The germline V gene encodes CDR1 SGHDN and CDR2 FVKESK. The CDR3 has 15 residues. V was clipped by 0 bases and J by 4 bases, with 12 bases between them. The CDR3 nucleotides are TGTGCCAGCAGCCAAGAGCAACAGGGAGCAGAGACCCAGTACTTC. It specifies CASSQEQQGAETQYF.

This clonotype was counted at least ten times. The rearrangement joins TRBV19 to TRBJ1-6, with D unclear. The CDR3 consists of 17 residues. Trimming removed 3 bases from V and 3 bases from J, with 15 bases in between. Per the germline V gene, CDR1 is LNHDA and CDR2 is SQIVND (reference sequence). CDR3 in amino acids: CASSIPAVVGYNSPLHF. CDR3 DNA: TGTGCCAGTAGTATCCCGGCGGTTGTGGGCTATAATTCACCCCTCCACTTT.

Concerning this clonotype itself: One end of the junction fails to match germline, which may point to a read error. The rearrangement joins TRBV29-1 to TRBJ2-6, with D possibly being TRBD1 (5 bases). Germline CDR1 reads SQVTM; CDR2 reads ANQGSEA. There are 13 residues in the CDR3. The CDR3 is CSAQGSGVNVLTF. CDR3 nucleotide sequence: TGCAGCGCCCAGGGTTCTGGGGTCAACGTCCTGACTTTC.

The table lists this clonotype with many counts. The chain combines TRBV2 with TRBJ2-3; D remains unclear. The germline V gene encodes CDR1 SNHLY and CDR2 FYNNEI. This CDR3 spans 11 amino acids. The ends were cut back, 8 bases at V and 6 bases at J, with 9 bases in the middle. The CDR3 region is CASQGGDTQYF. The CDR3 DNA sequence: TGTGCCAGCCAAGGTGGGGATACGCAGTATTTT.

This clonotype was observed at least ten times. The chain joins TRBV7-3 to TRBJ2-5; the D is unclear. V gave up 1 base and J gave up 5 bases, with 8 bases separating them. The CDR3 has 13 residues. CDR1 and CDR2 (germline): SGHTA, FQGTGA. This CDR3 reads CASSLMVRETQYF. The CDR3 DNA reads as TGTGCCAGCAGCTTAATGGTCCGGGAGACCCAGTACTTC. Full variable domain (remainder filled in from reference TRBV7-3 and TRBJ2-5): GAGVSQTPSNKVTEKGKYVELRCDPISGHTALYWYRQSLGQGPEFLIYFQGTGAADDSGLPNDRFFAVRPEGSVSTLKIQRTERGDSAVYLCASSLMVRETQYFGPGTRLLVL.

V usage is TRBV12-3 or TRBV12-4 and J usage is TRBJ2-2; D ambiguous. The CDR3 is 14 amino acids. V was cut by 5 bases and J by 1 base, with 8 bases left in between. The DNA of the CDR3 is TGTGCCAGCAGTCCCACCAGGAACACCGGGGAGCTGTTTTTT. This gives the protein CASSPTRNTGELFF.

This clonotype was seen ten or more times. The V call is TRBV7-2, the J call TRBJ1-4, with no clear D. The CDR3 is 19 residues long. Germline-derived CDR1 and CDR2 are SGHTA and FQGNSA. The V gene lost 4 bases and the J gene lost 0 bases, with 21 bases spanning the gap. CDR3 sequence: CASSSPPRGRSATNEKLFF. The CDR3 DNA is TGTGCCAGCAGCTCACCGCCTAGAGGTCGATCGGCAACTAATGAAAAACTGTTTTTT.

This clonotype came up a few times. The V gene is TRBV27, the J gene TRBJ1-4, with 7 bases identical to TRBD1. The CDR3 extends over 13 amino acids. Losses at the gene ends were 5 bases for V and 6 bases for J; bases not matched to a gene: 3. Germline V gene data show CDR1 as MNHEY and CDR2 as SMNVEV (reference sequence). Written as DNA, the CDR3 is TGTGCCAGCAGTGTAGGACAGGATGAAAAACTGTTTTTT. This codes for CASSVGQDEKLFF.

The chain couples TRBV6-5 to TRBJ2-5; D is undetermined. Trimming pared 10 bases from V and 7 bases from J, leaving 22 bases between. This CDR3 has 14 amino acids. The germline V gene encodes CDR1 MNHEY and CDR2 SVGAGI. The CDR3 nucleotides are TGTGCCAACCCCCCCACTCGAGGACCGGGGACCCAGTACTTC. It yields the protein CANPPTRGPGTQYF.

This clonotype was recorded many times. The chain recombines TRBV5-1 with TRBJ2-3; D may be TRBD1 (5 bases). Trimming removed 10 bases from V and 0 bases from J, with 15 bases in between. The CDR3 is 14 amino acids. The germline V gene has CDR1 SGHRS and CDR2 YFSETQ. The CDR3 nucleotides are TGCGCCTGTACCACAGGAACTAGCACAGATACGCAGTATTTT. Amino acids: CACTTGTSTDTQYF.

This chain connects TRBV7-9 to TRBJ1-6; 7 bases are shared with TRBD1. This CDR3 is 14 amino acids long. The trim removed 5 bases at V and 5 bases at J, leaving 3 bases unmatched. Looked up from germline, CDR1 is SEHNR and CDR2 is FQNEAQ (reference sequence). The CDR3 sequence: CASSAGQNNSPLHF. As DNA, the CDR3 is TGTGCCAGCAGCGCGGGACAGAATAATTCACCCCTCCACTTT.

The CDR3 DNA reads TGTGCCAGCAGTGCTACGCAGGGATACAATGAGCAGTTCTTC. This codes for CASSATQGYNEQFF. This chain joins TRBV25-1 and TRBJ2-1, with D maybe TRBD1 (5 bases). This CDR3 has 14 amino acids. Trimming stripped 4 bases from V and 4 bases from J, with 11 bases between. Germline CDR1 MGHDK, CDR2 SYGVNS.

This chain connects TRBV20-1 to TRBJ2-7, with TRBD2 matching over 7 bases. The CDR3 contains 16 residues. Germline V gives CDR1 DFQATT, CDR2 SNEGSKA (reference sequence). J was trimmed by 3 bases and V by 5 bases; bases with no gene match: 16. This CDR3 reads CSAAAETSLVVYEQYF. Here the CDR3 DNA reads TGCAGTGCTGCGGCCGAGACTAGCCTCGTCGTCTACGAGCAGTACTTC.